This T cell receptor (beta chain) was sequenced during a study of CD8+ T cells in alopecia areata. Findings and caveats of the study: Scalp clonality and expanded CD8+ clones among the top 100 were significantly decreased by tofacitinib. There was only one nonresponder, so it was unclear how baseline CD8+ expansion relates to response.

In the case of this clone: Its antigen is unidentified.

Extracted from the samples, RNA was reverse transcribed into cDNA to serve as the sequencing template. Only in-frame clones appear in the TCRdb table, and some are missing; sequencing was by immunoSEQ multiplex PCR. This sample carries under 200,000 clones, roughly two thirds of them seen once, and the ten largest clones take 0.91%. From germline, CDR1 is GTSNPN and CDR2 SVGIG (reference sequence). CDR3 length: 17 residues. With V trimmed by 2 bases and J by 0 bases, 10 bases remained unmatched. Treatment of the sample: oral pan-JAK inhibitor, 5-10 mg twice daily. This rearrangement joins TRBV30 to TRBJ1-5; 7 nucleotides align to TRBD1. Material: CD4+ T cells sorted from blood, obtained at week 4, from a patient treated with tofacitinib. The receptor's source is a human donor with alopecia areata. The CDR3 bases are TGTGCCTGGAGTCATGGGACAGCCGGATATAGCAATCAGCCCCAGCATTTT. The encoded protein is CAWSHGTAGYSNQPQHF.